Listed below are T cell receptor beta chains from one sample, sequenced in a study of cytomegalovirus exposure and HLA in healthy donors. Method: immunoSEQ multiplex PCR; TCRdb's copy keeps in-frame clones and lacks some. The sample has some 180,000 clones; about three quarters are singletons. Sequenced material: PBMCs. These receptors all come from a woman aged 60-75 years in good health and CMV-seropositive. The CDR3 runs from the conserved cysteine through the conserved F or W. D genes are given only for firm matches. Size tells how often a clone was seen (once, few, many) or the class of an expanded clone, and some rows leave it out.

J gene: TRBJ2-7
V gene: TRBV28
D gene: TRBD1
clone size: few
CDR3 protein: CASSLVGQGAYEQYF
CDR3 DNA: TGTGCCAGCAGTTTGGTCGGACAGGGGGCATACGAGCAGTACTTC

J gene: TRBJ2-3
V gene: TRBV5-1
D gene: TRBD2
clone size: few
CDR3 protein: CASSRDGAGGLTDTQYF
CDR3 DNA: TGCGCCAGCAGCCGGGACGGGGCGGGGGGATTAACAGATACGCAGTATTTT

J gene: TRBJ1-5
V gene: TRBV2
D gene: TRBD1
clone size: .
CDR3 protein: CASNLGTGIMEPQHF
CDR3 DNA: TGTGCCAGCAACCTCGGGACAGGGATAATGGAGCCCCAGCATTTT

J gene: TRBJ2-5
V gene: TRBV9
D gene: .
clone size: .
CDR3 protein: CASSVEGGTQYF
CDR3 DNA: TGTGCCAGCAGCGTAGAGGGAGGGACCCAGTACTTC

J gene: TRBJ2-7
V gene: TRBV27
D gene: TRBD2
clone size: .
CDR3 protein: CASSLWGLAGGPSGEQYF
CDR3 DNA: TGTGCCAGCAGTTTATGGGGACTAGCGGGAGGGCCATCAGGTGAGCAGTACTTC

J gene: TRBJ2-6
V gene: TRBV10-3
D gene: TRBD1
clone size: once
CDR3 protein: CATRDSVFNRANGLTF
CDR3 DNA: TGTGCCACCCGGGACAGCGTTTTCAATCGGGCCAACGGCCTGACTTTC

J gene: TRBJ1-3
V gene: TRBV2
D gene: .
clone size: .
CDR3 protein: CASSGTAGRLPSGNTIYF
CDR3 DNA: TGTGCCAGCAGTGGGACAGCCGGCCGACTACCCTCTGGAAACACCATATATTTT

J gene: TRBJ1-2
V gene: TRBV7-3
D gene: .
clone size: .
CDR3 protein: CASSSLDSSNYGYTF
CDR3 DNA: TGTGCCAGCAGCTCCCTGGACAGCTCCAACTATGGCTACACCTTC

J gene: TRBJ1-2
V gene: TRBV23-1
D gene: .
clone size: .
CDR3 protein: CASSQQHASRGYGYTF
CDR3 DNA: TGCGCCAGCAGTCAACAACATGCTTCCCGGGGTTATGGCTACACCTTC

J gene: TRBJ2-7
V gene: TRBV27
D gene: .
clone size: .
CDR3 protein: CASSLRPFPLAYEQYF
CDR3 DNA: TGTGCCAGCAGTTTAAGGCCATTCCCACTAGCCTACGAGCAGTACTTC

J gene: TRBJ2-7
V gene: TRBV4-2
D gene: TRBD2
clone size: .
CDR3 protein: CASSLIAGGQYEQYF
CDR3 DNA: TGTGCCAGCAGTCTTATAGCGGGAGGACAATACGAGCAGTACTTC

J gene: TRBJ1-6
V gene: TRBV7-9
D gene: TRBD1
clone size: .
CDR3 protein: CASSSGQLMIDSPLHF
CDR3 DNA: TGTGCCAGCAGCTCGGGACAGCTTATGATTGATTCACCCCTCCACTTT

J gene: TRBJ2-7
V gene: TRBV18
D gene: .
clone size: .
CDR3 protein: CASSPPGASYEQYF
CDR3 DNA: TGTGCCAGCTCACCACCAGGGGCTTCCTACGAGCAGTACTTC

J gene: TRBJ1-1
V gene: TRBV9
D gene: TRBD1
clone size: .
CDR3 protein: CASSAPTGTGPEAFF
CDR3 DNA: TGTGCCAGCAGCGCGCCCACCGGGACAGGGCCTGAAGCTTTCTTT

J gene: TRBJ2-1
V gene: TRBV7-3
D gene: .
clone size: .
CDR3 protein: CASSLNPSVSSYNEQFF
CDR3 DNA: TGTGCCAGCAGCTTAAATCCTAGCGTAAGCTCCTACAATGAGCAGTTCTTC

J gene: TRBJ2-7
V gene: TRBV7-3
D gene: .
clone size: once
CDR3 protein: CASSLTPSISSYEQYF
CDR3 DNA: TGTGCCAGCAGCTTAACTCCCAGTATAAGCTCCTACGAGCAGTACTTC

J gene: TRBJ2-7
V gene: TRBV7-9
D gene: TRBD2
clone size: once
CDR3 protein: CASSSTSGAYEQYF
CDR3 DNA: TGTGCCAGCAGCAGTACTAGCGGGGCCTACGAGCAGTACTTC

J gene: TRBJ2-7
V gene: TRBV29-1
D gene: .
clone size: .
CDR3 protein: CSGQSENYEQYF
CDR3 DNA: TGCAGCGGACAGTCGGAAAACTACGAGCAGTACTTC

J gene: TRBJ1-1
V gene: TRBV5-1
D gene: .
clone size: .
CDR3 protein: CASSFQGMNTEAFF
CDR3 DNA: TGCGCCAGCAGCTTCCAGGGCATGAACACTGAAGCTTTCTTT

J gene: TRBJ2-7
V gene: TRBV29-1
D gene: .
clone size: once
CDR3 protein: CSVEGGFGDEQYF
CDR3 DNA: TGCAGCGTTGAAGGAGGGTTTGGGGACGAGCAGTACTTC

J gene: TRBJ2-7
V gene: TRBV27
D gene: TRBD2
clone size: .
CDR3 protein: CASCSGRLHEQYF
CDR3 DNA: TGTGCCAGTTGTAGCGGGAGGTTGCACGAGCAGTACTTC

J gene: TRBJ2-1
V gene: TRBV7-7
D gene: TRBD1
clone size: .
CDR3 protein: CASSLQPGTGENNEQFF
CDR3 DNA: TGTGCCAGCAGCTTACAGCCCGGGACAGGGGAAAACAATGAGCAGTTCTTC

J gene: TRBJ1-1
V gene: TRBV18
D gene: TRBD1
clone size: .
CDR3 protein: CASSLRTGGTSEAFF
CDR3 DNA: TGTGCCAGCTCACTTCGGACAGGGGGTACCAGTGAAGCTTTCTTT

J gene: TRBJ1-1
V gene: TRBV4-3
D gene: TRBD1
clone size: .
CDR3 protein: CASSQGNRGPGTEAFF
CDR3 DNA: TGCGCCAGCAGCCAGGGGAACAGGGGGCCCGGCACTGAAGCTTTCTTT

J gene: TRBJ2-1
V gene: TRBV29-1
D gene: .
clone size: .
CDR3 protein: CSAEPGIPHNEQFF
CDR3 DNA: TGCAGCGCCGAACCCGGGATCCCCCACAATGAGCAGTTCTTC

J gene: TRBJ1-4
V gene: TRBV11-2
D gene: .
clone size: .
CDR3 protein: CASSLIVPGSNEKLFF
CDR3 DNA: TGTGCCAGCAGCTTAATCGTCCCGGGATCTAATGAAAAACTGTTTTTT

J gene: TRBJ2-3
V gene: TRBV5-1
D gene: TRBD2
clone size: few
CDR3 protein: CASSLVAGGDTQYF
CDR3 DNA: TGCGCCAGCAGCTTGGTAGCGGGGGGAGATACGCAGTATTTT

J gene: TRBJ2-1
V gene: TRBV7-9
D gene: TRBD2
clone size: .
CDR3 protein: CASSSLAGSSYNEQFF
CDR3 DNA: TGTGCCAGCAGCTCCTTAGCGGGAAGCTCCTACAATGAGCAGTTCTTC

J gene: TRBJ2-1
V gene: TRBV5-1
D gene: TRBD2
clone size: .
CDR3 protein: CASSRLAGPRGEQFF
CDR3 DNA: TGCGCCAGCAGCAGACTAGCGGGACCAAGGGGCGAGCAGTTCTTC

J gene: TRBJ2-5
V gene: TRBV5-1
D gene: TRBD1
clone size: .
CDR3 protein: CASSLETGTGETQYF
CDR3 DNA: TGCGCCAGCAGCTTAGAAACAGGGACAGGGGAGACCCAGTACTTC

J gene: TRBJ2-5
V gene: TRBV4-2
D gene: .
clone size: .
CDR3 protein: CASRHLGGRETQYF
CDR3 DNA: TGTGCCAGCAGACATTTAGGAGGGAGGGAGACCCAGTACTTC

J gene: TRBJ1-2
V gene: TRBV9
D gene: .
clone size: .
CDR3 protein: CASSVGGQSYGYTF
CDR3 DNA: TGTGCCAGCAGCGTAGGAGGACAGAGCTATGGCTACACCTTC

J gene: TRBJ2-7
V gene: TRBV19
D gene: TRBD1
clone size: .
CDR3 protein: CASSRGTGKYEQYF
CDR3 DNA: TGTGCCAGTAGCCGGGGGACAGGAAAATACGAGCAGTACTTC

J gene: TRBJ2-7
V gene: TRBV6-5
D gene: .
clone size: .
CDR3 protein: CASSYTRLGGAYEQYF
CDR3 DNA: TGTGCCAGCAGTTACACGAGATTGGGGGGAGCCTACGAGCAGTACTTC

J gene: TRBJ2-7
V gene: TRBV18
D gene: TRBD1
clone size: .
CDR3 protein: CASSPLETGTGFYEQYF
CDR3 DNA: TGTGCCAGCTCACCACTCGAAACCGGGACAGGTTTTTACGAGCAGTACTTC

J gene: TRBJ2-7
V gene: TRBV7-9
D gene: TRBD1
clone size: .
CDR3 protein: CASSLEGLTGGLYEQYF
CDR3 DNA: TGTGCCAGCAGCTTGGAGGGCCTGACAGGGGGGCTCTACGAGCAGTACTTC

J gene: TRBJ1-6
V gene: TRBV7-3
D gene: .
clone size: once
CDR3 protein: CASSLSGEVGSPLHF
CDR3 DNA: TGTGCCAGCAGCTTAAGTGGGGAGGTTGGGTCACCCCTCCACTTT

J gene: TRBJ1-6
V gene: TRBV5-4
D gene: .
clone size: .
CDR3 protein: CASSPTRGTADNSPLHF
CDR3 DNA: TGTGCCAGCAGCCCAACACGGGGGACCGCGGATAATTCACCCCTCCACTTT

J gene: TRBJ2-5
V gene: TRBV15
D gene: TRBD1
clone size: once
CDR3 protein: CATSRDPATGRSVTQYF
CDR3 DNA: TGTGCCACCAGCAGAGATCCTGCGACAGGGAGATCAGTGACCCAGTACTTC

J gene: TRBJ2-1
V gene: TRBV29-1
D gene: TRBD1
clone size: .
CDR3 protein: CSVAGGGYNEQFF
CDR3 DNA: TGCAGCGTTGCAGGGGGTGGGTACAATGAGCAGTTCTTC

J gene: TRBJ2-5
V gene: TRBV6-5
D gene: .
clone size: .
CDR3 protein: CASTHTGQETQYF
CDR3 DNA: TGTGCCAGCACCCATACAGGCCAAGAGACCCAGTACTTC

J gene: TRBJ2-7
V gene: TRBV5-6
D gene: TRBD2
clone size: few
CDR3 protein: CASSSSGLARNEQYF
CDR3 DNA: TGTGCCAGCAGCTCATCGGGACTAGCAAGGAACGAGCAGTACTTC

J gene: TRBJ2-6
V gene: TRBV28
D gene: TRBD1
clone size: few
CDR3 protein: CASSSGTGGAAGANVLTF
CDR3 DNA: TGTGCCAGCAGCTCTGGTACAGGGGGCGCAGCTGGGGCCAACGTCCTGACTTTC

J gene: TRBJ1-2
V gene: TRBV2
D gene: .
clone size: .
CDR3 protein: CASSGDLNYGYTF
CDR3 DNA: TGTGCCAGCAGCGGAGACTTGAACTATGGCTACACCTTC

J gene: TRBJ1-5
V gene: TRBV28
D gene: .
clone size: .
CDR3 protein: CASSLSGSNQPQHF
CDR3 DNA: TGTGCCAGCAGTCTCTCGGGGAGCAATCAGCCCCAGCATTTT

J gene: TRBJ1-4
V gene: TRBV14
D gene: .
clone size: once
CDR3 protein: CASSRRGNEKLFF
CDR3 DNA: TGTGCCAGCAGCCGCCGGGGAAATGAAAAACTGTTTTTT